The present T cell receptor beta chain was sequenced within a study of control samples from healthy donors and cancer patients. This clone was found once. TCRdb's table, derived via immunoSEQ multiplex PCR, lists solely in-frame clones and lacks some. This table holds approximately 90,000 clones, less than 90% found once. This receptor was obtained from a woman in her 70s in good health. Sequenced sample: blood.

This CDR3 reads CASSFPGTGEQYF. The CDR3 DNA reads TGTGCCAGCAGTTTCCCAGGGACGGGCGAGCAGTACTTC. The genes are TRBV27 and TRBJ2-7; D assignment may be TRBD1 or TRBD2 (5 bases each). The CDR3 loop spans 13 amino acids. Germline CDR1 MNHEY, CDR2 SMNVEV (reference sequence). V was pared by 3 bases and J by 6 bases, with 12 bases between.